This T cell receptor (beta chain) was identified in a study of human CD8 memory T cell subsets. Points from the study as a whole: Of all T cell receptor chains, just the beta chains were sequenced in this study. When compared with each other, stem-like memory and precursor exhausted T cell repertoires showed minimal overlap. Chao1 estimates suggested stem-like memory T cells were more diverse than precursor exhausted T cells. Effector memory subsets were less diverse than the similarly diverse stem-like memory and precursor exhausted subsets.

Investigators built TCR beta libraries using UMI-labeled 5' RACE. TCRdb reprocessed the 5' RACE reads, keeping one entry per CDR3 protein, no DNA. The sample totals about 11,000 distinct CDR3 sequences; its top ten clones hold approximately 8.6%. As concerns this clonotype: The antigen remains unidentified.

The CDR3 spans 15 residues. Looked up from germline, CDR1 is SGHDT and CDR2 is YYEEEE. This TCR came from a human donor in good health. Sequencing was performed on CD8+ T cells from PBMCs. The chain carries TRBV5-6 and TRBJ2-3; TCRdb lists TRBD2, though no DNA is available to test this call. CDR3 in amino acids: CASSLAGGNPDTQYF.